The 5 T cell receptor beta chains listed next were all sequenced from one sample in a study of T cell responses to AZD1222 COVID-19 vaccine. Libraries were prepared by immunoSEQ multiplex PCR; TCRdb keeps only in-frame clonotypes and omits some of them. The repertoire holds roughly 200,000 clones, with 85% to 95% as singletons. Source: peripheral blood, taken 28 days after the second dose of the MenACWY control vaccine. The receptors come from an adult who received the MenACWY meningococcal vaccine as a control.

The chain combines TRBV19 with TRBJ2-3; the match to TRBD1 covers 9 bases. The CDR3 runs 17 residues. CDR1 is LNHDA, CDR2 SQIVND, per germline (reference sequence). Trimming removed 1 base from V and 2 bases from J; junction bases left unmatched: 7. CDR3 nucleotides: TGTGCCAGTAGTATAGGAACAGGGGGCGGTATCACAGATACGCAGTATTTT. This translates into CASSIGTGGGITDTQYF.

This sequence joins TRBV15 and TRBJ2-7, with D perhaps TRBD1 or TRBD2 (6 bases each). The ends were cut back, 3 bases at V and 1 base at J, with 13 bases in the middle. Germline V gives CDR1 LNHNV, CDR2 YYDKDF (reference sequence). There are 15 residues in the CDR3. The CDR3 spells CATSRLGGTSYEQYF. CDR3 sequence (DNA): TGTGCCACCAGCAGGTTAGGGGGGACGTCCTACGAGCAGTACTTC.

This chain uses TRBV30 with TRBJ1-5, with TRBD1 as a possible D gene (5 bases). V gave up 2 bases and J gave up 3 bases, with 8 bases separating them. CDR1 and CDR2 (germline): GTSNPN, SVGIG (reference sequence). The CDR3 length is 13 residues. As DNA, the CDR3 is TGTGCCTGGAGTACGACAGACAATCAGCCCCAGCATTTT. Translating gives CAWSTTDNQPQHF.

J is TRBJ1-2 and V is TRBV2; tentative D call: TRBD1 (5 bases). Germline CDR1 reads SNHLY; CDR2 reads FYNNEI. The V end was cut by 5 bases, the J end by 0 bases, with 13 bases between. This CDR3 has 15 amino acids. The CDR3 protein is CASSQGASSNYGYTF. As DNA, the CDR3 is TGTGCCAGCAGTCAAGGGGCCTCCTCTAACTATGGCTACACCTTC.

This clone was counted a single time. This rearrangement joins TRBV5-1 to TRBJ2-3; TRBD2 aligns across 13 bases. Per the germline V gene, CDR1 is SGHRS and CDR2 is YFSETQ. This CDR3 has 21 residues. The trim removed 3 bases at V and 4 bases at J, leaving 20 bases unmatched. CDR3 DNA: TGCGCCAGCAGCTCGCCCCGCCGACTAGCGGGAGGCCGGGGCCGCGCAGATACGCAGTATTTT. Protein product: CASSSPRRLAGGRGRADTQYF.